The rows below give T cell receptor beta chains drawn from one sample of a study of T cell responses to AZD1222 COVID-19 vaccine. Generated by immunoSEQ multiplex PCR, the TCRdb table keeps only in-frame clones and is missing some. There are 100,000 to 150,000 clones in the sample; over 75% occur only once, and about 6.2% lies in the top ten. The sequencing here drew on peripheral blood, taken on day 0 of AZD1222 vaccination. These receptors all stem from an adult in good health. Both conserved end residues are part of each CDR3.

J: TRBJ2-7
V: TRBV24-1
CDR3: CATSDPGTGSPFYEQYF

J: TRBJ2-1
V: TRBV18
CDR3: CASSLPGTHSYNEQFF

J: TRBJ1-5
V: TRBV6-4
CDR3: CASSADRDRVWSGNQPQHF

J: TRBJ2-7
V: TRBV7-2
CDR3: CASSFERGTSYEQYF

J: TRBJ1-4
V: TRBV2
CDR3: CASSYGTDNEKLFF

J: TRBJ2-1
V: TRBV4-3
CDR3: CASSQDGAGVRDEQFF

J: TRBJ2-1
V: TRBV3-1/TRBV3-2
CDR3: CASRRGQGGDNEQFF

J: TRBJ1-1
V: TRBV24-1
CDR3: CATRGTGTSNTEAFF

J: TRBJ1-5
V: TRBV28
CDR3: CASSLTGRGNNQPQHF

J: TRBJ2-6
V: TRBV5-4
CDR3: CASSLEASGANVLTF

J: TRBJ1-2
V: TRBV3-1/TRBV3-2
CDR3: CASSEGGGARNYGYTF

J: TRBJ1-6
V: TRBV6-1
CDR3: CASSEGGDKLSSYNSPLHF

J: TRBJ2-1
V: TRBV20-1
CDR3: CSASSQRGGSYNEQFF

J: TRBJ2-7
V: TRBV3-1/TRBV3-2
CDR3: CASSRGQGSPYEQYF

J: TRBJ1-2
V: TRBV9
CDR3: CASSIRTFYGYTF

J: TRBJ1-5
V: TRBV19
CDR3: CASSPTGNQPQHF